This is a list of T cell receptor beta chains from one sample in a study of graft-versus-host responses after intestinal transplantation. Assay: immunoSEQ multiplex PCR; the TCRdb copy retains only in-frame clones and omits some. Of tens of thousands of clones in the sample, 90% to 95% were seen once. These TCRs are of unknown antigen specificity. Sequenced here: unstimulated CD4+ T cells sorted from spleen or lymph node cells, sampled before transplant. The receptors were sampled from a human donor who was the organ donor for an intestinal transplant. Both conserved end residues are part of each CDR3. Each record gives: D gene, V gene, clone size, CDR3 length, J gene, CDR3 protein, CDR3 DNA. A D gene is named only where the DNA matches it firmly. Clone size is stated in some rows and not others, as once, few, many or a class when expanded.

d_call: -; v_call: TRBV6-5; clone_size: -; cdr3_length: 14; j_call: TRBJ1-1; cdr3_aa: CASSYRHVNTEAFF; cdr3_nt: TGTGCCAGCAGTTACAGACACGTGAACACTGAAGCTTTCTTT
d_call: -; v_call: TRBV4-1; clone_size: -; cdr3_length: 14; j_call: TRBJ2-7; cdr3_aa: CASSPHYNRREQYF; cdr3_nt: TGCGCCAGCAGCCCTCACTATAATAGGCGCGAGCAGTACTTC
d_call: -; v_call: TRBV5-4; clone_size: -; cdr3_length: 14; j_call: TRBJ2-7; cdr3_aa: CASSLSGQNAEQYF; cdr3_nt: TGTGCCAGCAGCTTATCGGGGCAGAACGCCGAGCAGTACTTC
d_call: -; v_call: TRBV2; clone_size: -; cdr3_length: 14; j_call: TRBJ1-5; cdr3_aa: CASRGSSDNQPQHF; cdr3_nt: TGTGCCAGCAGGGGGAGTAGCGACAATCAGCCCCAGCATTTT
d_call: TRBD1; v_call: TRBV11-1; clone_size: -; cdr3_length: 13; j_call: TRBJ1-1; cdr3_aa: CASSLTDRAEAFF; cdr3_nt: TGTGCCAGCAGCCTCACGGACAGGGCCGAAGCTTTCTTT
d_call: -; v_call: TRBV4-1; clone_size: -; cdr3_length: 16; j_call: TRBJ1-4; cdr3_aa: CASSQERAATNEKLFF; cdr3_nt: TGCGCCAGCAGCCAAGAAAGAGCGGCAACTAATGAAAAACTGTTTTTT
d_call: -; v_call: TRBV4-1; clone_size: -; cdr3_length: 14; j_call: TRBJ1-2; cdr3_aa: CASSQAEVLRDYTF; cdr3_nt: TGCGCCAGCAGCCAAGCCGAGGTTTTAAGGGACTACACCTTC
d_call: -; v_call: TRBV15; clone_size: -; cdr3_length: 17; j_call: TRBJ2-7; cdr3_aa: CATSRDSAAGRSYEQYF; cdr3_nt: TGTGCCACCAGCAGAGATAGCGCGGCAGGTAGATCCTACGAGCAGTACTTC
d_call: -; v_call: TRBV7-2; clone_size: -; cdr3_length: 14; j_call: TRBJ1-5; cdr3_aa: CASSSGHSNQPQHF; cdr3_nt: TGTGCCAGCAGCTCTGGACACAGCAATCAGCCCCAGCATTTT
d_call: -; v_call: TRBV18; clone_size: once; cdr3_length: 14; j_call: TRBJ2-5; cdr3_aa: CASSQDLYQETQYF; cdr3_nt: TGTGCCAGCTCACAGGACCTGTACCAAGAGACCCAGTACTTC